The following is a T cell receptor beta chain sequence with its context. Produced via immunoSEQ multiplex PCR; TCRdb's table is partial and in-frame only. The table lists hundreds of thousands of clones, approximately 88% of them singletons. The record originates from a study of blood T cell repertoires in COVID-19. Across the whole study: Samples taken during acute and convalescent COVID-19 were collected in the United States, Italy and Spain.

A Seattle source enrolled patients during active infection and followed them longitudinally. The clonotype originates from a woman aged 25 to 39 with COVID-19, enrolled during active disease. Sequencing input: peripheral blood.

CDR3 region: CASSKTSRYGTQYF. The CDR3 DNA sequence: TGTGCCAGCAGCAAAACTAGCCGATACGGGACCCAGTACTTC. V is TRBV11-2 and J is TRBJ2-5, with D maybe TRBD2 (6 bases). Germline V gene data show CDR1 as SGHAT and CDR2 as FQNNGV. V was shortened by 5 bases and J by 7 bases, with 17 bases between the two germline ends. CDR3 length: 14 amino acids.